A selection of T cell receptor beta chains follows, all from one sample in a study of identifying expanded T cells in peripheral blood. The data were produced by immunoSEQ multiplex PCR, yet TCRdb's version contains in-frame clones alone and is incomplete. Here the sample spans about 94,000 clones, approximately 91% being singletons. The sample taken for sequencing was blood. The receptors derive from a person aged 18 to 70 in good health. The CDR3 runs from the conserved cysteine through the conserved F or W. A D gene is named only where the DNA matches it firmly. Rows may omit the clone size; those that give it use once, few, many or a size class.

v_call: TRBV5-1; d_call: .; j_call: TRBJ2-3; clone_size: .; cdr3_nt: TGCGCCAGCAGGAAATGGCTGGGGGGTCCAGATACGCAGTATTTT; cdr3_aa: CASRKWLGGPDTQYF
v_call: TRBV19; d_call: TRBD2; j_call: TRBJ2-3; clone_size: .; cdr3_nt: TGTGCCAGTAGTATATTAGGGCTAGCGGGAATTAGCACAGATACGCAGTATTTT; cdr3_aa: CASSILGLAGISTDTQYF
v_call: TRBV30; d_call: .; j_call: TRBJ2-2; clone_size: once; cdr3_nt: TGTGCCTGGAGTGGAGGACAGGGAGGGACCGGGGAGCTGTTTTTT; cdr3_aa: CAWSGGQGGTGELFF
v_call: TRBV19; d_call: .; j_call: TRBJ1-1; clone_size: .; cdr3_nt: TGTGCCAGTAGTTCCGGACTTACCACCGGGTCTCTTAACACTGAAGCTTTCTTT; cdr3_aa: CASSSGLTTGSLNTEAFF
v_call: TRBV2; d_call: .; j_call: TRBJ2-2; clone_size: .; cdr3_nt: TGTGCCAGCAGTGAAGAGGTGCACGGGGAGCTGTTTTTT; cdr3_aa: CASSEEVHGELFF
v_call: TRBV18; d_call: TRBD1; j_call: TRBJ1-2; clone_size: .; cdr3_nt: TGTGCCAGCTCACCAACAAGGTCGGGACAGCTCTTTAGCAGGGGTGGCTACACCTTC; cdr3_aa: CASSPTRSGQLFSRGGYTF
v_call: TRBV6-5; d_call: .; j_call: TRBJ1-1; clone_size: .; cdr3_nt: TGTGCCAGCAGTTACCGTGGGACGGCGTATGAAGCTTTCTTT; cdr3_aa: CASSYRGTAYEAFF
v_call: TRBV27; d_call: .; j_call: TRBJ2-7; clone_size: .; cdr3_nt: TGTGCCAGCAGTTTATCTGTGCGGTCGGCGCGGCAAGCGGAGCAGTACTTC; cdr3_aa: CASSLSVRSARQAEQYF
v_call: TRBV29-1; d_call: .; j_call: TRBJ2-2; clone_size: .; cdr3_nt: TGCAGCGTTGAAATTCGGCGACAGGCCAGGGAGCTGTTTTTT; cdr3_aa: CSVEIRRQARELFF
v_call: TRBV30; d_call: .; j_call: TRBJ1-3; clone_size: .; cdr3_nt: TGTGCCTGGAGTGCCCATTCGGAGGGAAACTCTGGAAACACCATATATTTT; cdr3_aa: CAWSAHSEGNSGNTIYF
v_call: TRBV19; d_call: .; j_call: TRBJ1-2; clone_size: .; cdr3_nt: TGTGCCAGTAGTAGGACCCAGACGGGTGGCTACACCTTC; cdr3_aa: CASSRTQTGGYTF
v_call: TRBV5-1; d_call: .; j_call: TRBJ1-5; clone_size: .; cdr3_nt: TGCGCCAGCATCCGGCGGCAGACCCGCAGCAATCAGCCCCAGCATTTT; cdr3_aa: CASIRRQTRSNQPQHF
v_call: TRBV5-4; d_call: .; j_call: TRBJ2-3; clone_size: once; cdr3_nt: TGTGCCAGCAGCTTTGGGGGGGCCGGCACAGATACGCAGTATTTT; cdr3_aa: CASSFGGAGTDTQYF
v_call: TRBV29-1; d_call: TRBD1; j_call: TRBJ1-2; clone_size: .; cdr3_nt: TGCAGCGTTGGGGGTAGACAGGGCTCAGCTAACTATGGCTACACCTTC; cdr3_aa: CSVGGRQGSANYGYTF
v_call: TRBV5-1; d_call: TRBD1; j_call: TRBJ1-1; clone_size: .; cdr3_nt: TGCGCCAGCAGCTTGGACAGGGGGCGAGCTTTCTTT; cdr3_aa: CASSLDRGRAFF
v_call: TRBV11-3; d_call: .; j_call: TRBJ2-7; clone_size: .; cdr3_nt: TGTGCCAGCAGCGTATCCTACGAGCAGTACTTC; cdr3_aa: CASSVSYEQYF
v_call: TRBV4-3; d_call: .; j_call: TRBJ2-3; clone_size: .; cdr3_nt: TGCGCCAGCAGCCAAGGCTCGATCCTTAGAGCGACCGCTAGCACAGATACGCAGTATTTT; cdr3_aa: CASSQGSILRATASTDTQYF